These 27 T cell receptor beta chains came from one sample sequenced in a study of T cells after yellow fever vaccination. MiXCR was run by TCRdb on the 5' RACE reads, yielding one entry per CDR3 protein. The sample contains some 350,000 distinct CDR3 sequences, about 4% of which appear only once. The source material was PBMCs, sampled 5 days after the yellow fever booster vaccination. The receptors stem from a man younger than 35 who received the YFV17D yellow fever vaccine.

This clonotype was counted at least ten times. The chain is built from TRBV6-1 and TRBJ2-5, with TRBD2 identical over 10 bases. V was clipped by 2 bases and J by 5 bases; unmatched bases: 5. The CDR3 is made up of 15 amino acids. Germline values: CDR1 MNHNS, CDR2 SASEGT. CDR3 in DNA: TGTGCCAGCAGTGAACAGCGGGGGGGCGTCGAGACCCAGTACTTC. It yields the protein CASSEQRGGVETQYF.

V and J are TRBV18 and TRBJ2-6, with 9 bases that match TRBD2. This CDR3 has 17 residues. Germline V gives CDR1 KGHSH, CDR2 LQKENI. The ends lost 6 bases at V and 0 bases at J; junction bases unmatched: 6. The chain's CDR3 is CASSPGTSSSGANVLTF. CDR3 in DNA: TGTGCCAGCTCCCCCGGGACTAGCAGCTCTGGGGCCAACGTCCTGACTTTC.

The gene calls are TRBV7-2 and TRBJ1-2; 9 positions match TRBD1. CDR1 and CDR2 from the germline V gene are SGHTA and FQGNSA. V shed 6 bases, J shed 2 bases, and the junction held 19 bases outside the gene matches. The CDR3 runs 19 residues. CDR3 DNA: TGTGCCAGCAGGCGGAACAGGGGGCTAAATCGGGGATCAAACTATGGCTACACCTTC. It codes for CASRRNRGLNRGSNYGYTF.

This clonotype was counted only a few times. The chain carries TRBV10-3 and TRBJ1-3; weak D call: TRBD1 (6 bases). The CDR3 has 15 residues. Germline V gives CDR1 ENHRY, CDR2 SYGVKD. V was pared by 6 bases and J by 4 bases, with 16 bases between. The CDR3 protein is CAIRTVAGAGNTIYF. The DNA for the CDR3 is TGTGCCATCAGGACGGTGGCAGGGGCAGGAAACACCATATATTTT.

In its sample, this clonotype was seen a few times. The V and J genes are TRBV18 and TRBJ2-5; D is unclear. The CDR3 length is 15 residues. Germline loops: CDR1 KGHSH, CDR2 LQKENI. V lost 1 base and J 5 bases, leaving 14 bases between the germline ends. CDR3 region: CASSPLRPRFETQYF. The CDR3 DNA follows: TGTGCCAGCTCACCACTGCGCCCTAGATTCGAGACCCAGTACTTC.

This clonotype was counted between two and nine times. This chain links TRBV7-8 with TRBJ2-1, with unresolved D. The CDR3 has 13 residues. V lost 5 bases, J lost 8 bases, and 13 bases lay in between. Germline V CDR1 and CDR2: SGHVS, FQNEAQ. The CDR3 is CASSPHTRDEQFF. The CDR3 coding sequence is TGTGCCAGCAGCCCCCATACCCGGGATGAGCAGTTCTTC.

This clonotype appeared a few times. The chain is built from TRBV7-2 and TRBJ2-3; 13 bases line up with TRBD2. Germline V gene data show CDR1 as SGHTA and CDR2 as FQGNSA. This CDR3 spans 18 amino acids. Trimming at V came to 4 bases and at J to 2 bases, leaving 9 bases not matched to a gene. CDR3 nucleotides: TGTGCCAGCAGCTCCGGACTAGCGGGGGCTACTCACACAGATACGCAGTATTTT. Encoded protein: CASSSGLAGATHTDTQYF.

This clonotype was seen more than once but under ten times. As DNA, the CDR3 is TGTGCCAGCACGAGGGAAGGAAACACCATATATTTT. The encoded protein is CASTREGNTIYF. The chain has TRBV6-2 or TRBV6-3 and TRBJ1-3, with unresolved D. The CDR3 extends over 12 amino acids. Germline V gene sequence: CDR1 MNHEY, CDR2 SVGEGT. The V gene lost 7 bases and the J gene lost 4 bases, with 8 bases spanning the gap.

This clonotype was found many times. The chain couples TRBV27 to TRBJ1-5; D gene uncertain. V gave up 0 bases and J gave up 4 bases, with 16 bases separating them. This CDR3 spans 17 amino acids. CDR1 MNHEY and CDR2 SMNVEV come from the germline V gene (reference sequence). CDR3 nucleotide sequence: TGTGCCAGCAGTTTATCGGGTTACGAACGCGGGAATCAGCCCCAGCATTTT. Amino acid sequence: CASSLSGYERGNQPQHF.

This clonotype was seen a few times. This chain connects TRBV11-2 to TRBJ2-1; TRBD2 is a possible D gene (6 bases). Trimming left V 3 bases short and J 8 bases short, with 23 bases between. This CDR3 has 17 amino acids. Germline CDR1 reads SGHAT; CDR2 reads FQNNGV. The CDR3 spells CASSFSPGLALRDEQFF. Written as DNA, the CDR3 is TGTGCCAGCAGCTTTTCTCCGGGACTCGCGTTGAGGGATGAGCAGTTCTTC. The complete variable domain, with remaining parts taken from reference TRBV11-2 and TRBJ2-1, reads EAGVAQSPRYKIIEKRQSVAFWCNPISGHATLYWYQQILGQGPKLLIQFQNNGVVDDSQLPKDRFSAERLKGVDSTLKIQPAKLEDSAVYLCASSFSPGLALRDEQFFGPGTRLTVL.

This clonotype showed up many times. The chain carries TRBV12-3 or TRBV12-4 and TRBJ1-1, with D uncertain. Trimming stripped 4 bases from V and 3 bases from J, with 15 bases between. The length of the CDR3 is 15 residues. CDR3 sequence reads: CASSYRRTLDTEAFF. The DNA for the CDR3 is TGTGCCAGCAGTTATCGCCGGACTTTGGACACTGAAGCTTTCTTT.

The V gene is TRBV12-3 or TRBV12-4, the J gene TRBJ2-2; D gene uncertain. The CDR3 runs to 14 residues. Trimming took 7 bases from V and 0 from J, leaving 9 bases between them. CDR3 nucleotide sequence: TGTGCCAGCACTGGGGATACGAACACCGGGGAGCTGTTTTTT. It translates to CASTGDTNTGELFF.

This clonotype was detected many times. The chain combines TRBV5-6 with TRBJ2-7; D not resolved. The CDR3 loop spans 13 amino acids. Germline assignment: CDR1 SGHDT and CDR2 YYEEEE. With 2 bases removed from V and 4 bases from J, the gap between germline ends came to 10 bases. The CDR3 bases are TGTGCCAGCAGCTTAAGGCTGCTGTACGAGCAGTACGTC. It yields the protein CASSLRLLYEQYV.

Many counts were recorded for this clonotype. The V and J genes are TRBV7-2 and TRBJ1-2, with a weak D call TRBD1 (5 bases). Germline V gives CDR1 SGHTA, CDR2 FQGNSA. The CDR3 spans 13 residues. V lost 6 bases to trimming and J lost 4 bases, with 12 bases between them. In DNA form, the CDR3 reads TGTGCCAGCAGTTACGACAGCTCCTATGGCTACACCTTC. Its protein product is CASSYDSSYGYTF.

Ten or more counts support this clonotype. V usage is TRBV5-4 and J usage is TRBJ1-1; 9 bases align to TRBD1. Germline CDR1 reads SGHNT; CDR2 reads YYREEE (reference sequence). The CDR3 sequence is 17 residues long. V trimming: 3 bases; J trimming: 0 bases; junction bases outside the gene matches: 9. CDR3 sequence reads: CASSSTDYRGLNTEAFF. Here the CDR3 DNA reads TGTGCCAGCAGCTCAACCGACTACAGGGGGCTGAACACTGAAGCTTTCTTT.

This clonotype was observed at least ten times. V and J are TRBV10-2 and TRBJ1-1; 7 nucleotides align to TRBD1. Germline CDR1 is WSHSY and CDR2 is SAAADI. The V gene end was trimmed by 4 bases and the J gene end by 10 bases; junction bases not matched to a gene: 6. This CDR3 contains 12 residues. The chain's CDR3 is CASSAQGSAAFF. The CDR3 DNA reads TGCGCCAGCAGTGCACAGGGGTCGGCAGCTTTCTTT.

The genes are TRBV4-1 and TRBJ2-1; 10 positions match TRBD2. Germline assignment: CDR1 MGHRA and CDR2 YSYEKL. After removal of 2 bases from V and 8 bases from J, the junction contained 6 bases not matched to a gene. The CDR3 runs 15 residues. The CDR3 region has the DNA TGCGCCAGCAGCCAAACCGGGACTAGCGTCGATGAGCAGTTCTTC. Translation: CASSQTGTSVDEQFF.

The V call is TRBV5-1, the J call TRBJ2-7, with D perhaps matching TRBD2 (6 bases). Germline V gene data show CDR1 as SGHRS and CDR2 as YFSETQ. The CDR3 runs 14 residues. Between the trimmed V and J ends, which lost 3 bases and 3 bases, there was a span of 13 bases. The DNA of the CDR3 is TGCGCCAGCAGCTCCTTGGCGGGACTCTACGAGCAGTACTTC. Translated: CASSSLAGLYEQYF.

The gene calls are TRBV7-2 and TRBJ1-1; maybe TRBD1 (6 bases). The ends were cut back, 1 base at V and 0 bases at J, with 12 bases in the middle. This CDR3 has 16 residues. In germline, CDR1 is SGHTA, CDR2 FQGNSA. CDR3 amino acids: CASSLGAQGLNTEAFF. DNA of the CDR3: TGTGCCAGCAGCTTAGGGGCCCAGGGGCTGAACACTGAAGCTTTCTTT.

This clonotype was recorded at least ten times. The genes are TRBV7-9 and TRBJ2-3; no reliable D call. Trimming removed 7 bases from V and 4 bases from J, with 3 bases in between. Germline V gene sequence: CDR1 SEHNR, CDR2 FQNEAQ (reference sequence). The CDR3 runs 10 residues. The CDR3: CASTPDTQYF. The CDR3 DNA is TGTGCCAGCACCCCAGATACGCAGTATTTT.

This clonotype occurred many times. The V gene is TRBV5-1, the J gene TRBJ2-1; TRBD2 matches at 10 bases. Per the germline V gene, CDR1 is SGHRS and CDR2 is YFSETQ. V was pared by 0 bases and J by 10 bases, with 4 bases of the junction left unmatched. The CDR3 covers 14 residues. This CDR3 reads CASSLATSGEEQFF. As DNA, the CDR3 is TGCGCCAGCAGCTTGGCAACTAGCGGGGAAGAGCAGTTCTTC.

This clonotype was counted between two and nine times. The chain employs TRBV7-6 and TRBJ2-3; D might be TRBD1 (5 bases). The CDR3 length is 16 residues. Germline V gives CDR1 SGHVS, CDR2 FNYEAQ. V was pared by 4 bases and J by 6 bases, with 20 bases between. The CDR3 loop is CASSSRQGSYRDTQYF. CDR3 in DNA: TGTGCCAGCAGCTCCCGGCAGGGATCCTATAGGGATACGCAGTATTTT.

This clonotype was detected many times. The CDR3 DNA is TGTGCCAGCAGCGGCTACGGGACCGCCCGCAATGAGCAGTTCTTC. It translates to CASSGYGTARNEQFF. The chain combines TRBV7-2 with TRBJ2-1; D may correspond to TRBD1 or TRBD2 (5 bases each). V was shortened by 5 bases and J by 6 bases, with 17 bases between the two germline ends. In germline, CDR1 is SGHTA, CDR2 FQGNSA. The CDR3 is 15 residues long. Full variable domain (outside the CDR3, taken from reference TRBV7-2 and TRBJ2-1): GAGVSQSPSNKVTEKGKDVELRCDPISGHTALYWYRQSLGQGLEFLIYFQGNSAPDKSGLPSDRFSAERTGGSVSTLTIQRTQQEDSAVYLCASSGYGTARNEQFFGPGTRLTVL.

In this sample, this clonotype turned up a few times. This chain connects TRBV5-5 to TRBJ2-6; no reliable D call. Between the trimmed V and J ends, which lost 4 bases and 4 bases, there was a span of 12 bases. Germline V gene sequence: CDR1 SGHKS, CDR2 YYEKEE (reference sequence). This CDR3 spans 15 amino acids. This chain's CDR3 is CASSPSASGANVLTF. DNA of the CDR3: TGTGCCAGCAGCCCATCAGCCTCCGGGGCCAACGTCCTGACTTTC. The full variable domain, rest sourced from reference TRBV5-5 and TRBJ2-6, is DAGVTQSPTHLIKTRGQQVTLRCSPISGHKSVSWYQQVLGQGPQFIFQYYEKEERGRGNFPDRFSARQFPNYSSELNVNALLLGDSALYLCASSPSASGANVLTFGAGSRLTVL.

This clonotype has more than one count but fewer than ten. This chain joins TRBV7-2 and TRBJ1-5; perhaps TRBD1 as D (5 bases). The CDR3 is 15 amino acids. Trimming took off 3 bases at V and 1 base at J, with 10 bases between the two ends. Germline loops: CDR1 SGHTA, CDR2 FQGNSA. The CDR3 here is CASSFRGGSNQPQHF. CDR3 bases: TGTGCCAGCAGCTTTCGGGGGGGAAGCAATCAGCCCCAGCATTTT.

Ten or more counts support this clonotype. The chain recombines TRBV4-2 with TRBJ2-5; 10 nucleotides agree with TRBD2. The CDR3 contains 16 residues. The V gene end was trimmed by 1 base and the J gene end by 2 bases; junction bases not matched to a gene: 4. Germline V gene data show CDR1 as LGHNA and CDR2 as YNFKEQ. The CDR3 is CASSQGSGGDQETQYF. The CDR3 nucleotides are TGTGCCAGCAGCCAAGGAAGCGGGGGGGATCAAGAGACCCAGTACTTC.

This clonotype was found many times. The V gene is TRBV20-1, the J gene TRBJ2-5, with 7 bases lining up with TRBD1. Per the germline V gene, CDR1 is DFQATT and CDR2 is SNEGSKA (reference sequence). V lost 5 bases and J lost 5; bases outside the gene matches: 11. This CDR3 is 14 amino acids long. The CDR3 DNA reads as TGCAGTGCTCGCAGGGGGAGCAATTGGGAGACCCAGTACTTC. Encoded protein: CSARRGSNWETQYF.